Listed below are T cell receptor beta chains from one sample, sequenced in a study of T cell responses to AZD1222 COVID-19 vaccine. TCRdb's table, derived via immunoSEQ multiplex PCR, lists solely in-frame clones and lacks some. This table holds about 92,000 clones, approximately 88% found once. The starting material was peripheral blood, obtained on day 0 of AZD1222 vaccination. The receptors were gathered from an adult in good health. Both conserved end residues are part of each CDR3. The D gene is left open where the match is weak.

CDR3aa | CDR3nt | v_gene | d_gene | j_gene
CASSTGQSSGNTIYF | TGTGCCAGTAGTACCGGACAGAGCTCTGGAAACACCATATATTTT | TRBV19 | - | TRBJ1-3
CASSSTFGGLQFF | TGTGCCAGCAGTTCGACGTTCGGCGGTTTGCAGTTCTTC | TRBV27 | - | TRBJ2-1
CASSSRTGQTGELFF | TGTGCCAGCAGCTCACGGACAGGGCAGACCGGGGAGCTGTTTTTT | TRBV11-1 | TRBD1 | TRBJ2-2
CASSIDSRATYEQYF | TGTGCCAGTAGTATAGATTCTCGGGCAACCTACGAGCAGTACTTC | TRBV19 | - | TRBJ2-7
CASSVGLAGTGELFF | TGTGCCAGCAGTGTGGGGCTAGCGGGGACCGGGGAGCTGTTTTTT | TRBV6-4 | TRBD2 | TRBJ2-2
CASSSVLRVAGGPSNEQFF | TGTGCCAGCAGCTCCGTCCTACGAGTAGCGGGAGGGCCCTCCAATGAGCAGTTCTTC | TRBV5-5 | TRBD2 | TRBJ2-1
CASSSGLDEQFF | TGTGCCAGCAGTTCCGGACTGGATGAGCAGTTCTTC | TRBV6-5 | - | TRBJ2-1
CASSPYSGTEQFF | TGTGCCAGCAGCCCTTACTCCGGGACTGAGCAGTTCTTC | TRBV7-3 | - | TRBJ2-1
CSVFRDRDTGELFF | TGCAGCGTATTCCGGGACAGGGACACCGGGGAGCTGTTTTTT | TRBV29-1 | TRBD1 | TRBJ2-2
CASSFLAGGPGETQYF | TGTGCCAGCAGCTTCCTAGCGGGAGGGCCGGGTGAGACCCAGTACTTC | TRBV5-4 | TRBD2 | TRBJ2-5
CASSHPDRVSYGYTF | TGTGCCAGCAGCCATCCGGACAGGGTATCCTATGGCTACACCTTC | TRBV4-2 | TRBD1 | TRBJ1-2
CASSYGNRGNEQYF | TGTGCCAGCAGTTACGGAAACAGGGGGAACGAGCAGTACTTC | TRBV6-5 | TRBD1 | TRBJ2-7
CASNRVRNQPQHF | TGTGCCAGTAACAGGGTGCGCAATCAGCCCCAGCATTTT | TRBV19 | - | TRBJ1-5
CAISPASGRYEQYF | TGTGCCATCAGTCCCGCTAGCGGGAGGTACGAGCAGTACTTC | TRBV10-3 | TRBD2 | TRBJ2-7
CASSLLRDRGPQETQYF | TGTGCCAGCAGCCTCCTCAGGGACAGGGGGCCTCAAGAGACCCAGTACTTC | TRBV9 | TRBD1 | TRBJ2-5
CASSPPGLAGSDGELFF | TGTGCCAGCTCACCTCCGGGGCTAGCGGGATCCGACGGGGAGCTGTTTTTT | TRBV18 | TRBD2 | TRBJ2-2
CASSASPRDGANEKLFF | TGTGCCAGCAGCGCAAGTCCCCGGGACGGAGCTAATGAAAAACTGTTTTTT | TRBV9 | - | TRBJ1-4
CASSQNNEQFF | TGTGCCAGCAGCCAAAACAATGAGCAGTTCTTC | TRBV4-2 | - | TRBJ2-1
CASSAGMADTEAFF | TGTGCCAGCAGTGCAGGGATGGCGGACACTGAAGCTTTCTTT | TRBV27 | - | TRBJ1-1
CASSDLGWGYTF | TGTGCCAGCAGCGATCTGGGGTGGGGCTACACCTTC | TRBV6-5 | - | TRBJ1-2
CASSESSSGIYTGELFF | TGTGCCAGCAGTGAATCCTCTAGCGGGATCTACACCGGGGAGCTGTTTTTT | TRBV25-1 | TRBD2 | TRBJ2-2
CASNRLDNEQFF | TGTGCCAGCAATCGGCTAGACAATGAGCAGTTCTTC | TRBV25-1 | - | TRBJ2-1
CASRVLAGWSGELFF | TGTGCCAGCAGAGTACTAGCGGGATGGAGCGGGGAGCTGTTTTTT | TRBV5-6 | TRBD2 | TRBJ2-2